This TCR beta chain was observed in a study of blood T cell repertoires in COVID-19. The V end was cut by 4 bases, the J end by 6 bases, with 10 bases between. This CDR3 region has 13 residues. From germline, CDR1 is SGDLS and CDR2 YYNGEE. Original processing notes: Researchers report that nucleated cell counts were estimated from reference gene primer amplification. Clones were sequenced by immunoSEQ multiplex PCR, and TCRdb holds only the in-frame ones, with some missing. The V and J calls and clone size are taken from that table; D and trimming were inferred from the DNA. The sample yields around 200,000 clones, 84% seen once. The count of this clone is one.

The V and J genes are TRBV9 and TRBJ1-4, with D perhaps matching TRBD1 (6 bases). Sequencing was performed on peripheral blood. This receptor was identified in a human donor in a cohort sampled during active COVID-19. The CDR3 sequence is CASSRDNHEKLFF. CDR3 DNA: TGTGCCAGCAGCAGGGACAACCATGAAAAACTGTTTTTT.